What follows are 29 T cell receptor beta chains derived from one specimen sequenced in a study of vaccination effects on CD4 cells after COVID-19. The antigens of these receptors remain unknown. The repertoire was sequenced with immunoSEQ multiplex PCR; TCRdb's copy has only in-frame clones and lacks some. The sample gives 24,000 or so clones, under 75% of which show up once; more than 15% is in the top ten. Sequencing in the ViraFEST assay came after antigen-specific CD4+ T cells had been expanded with viral peptide pools, which were used to stimulate PBMC. The culture ran for about 10 days, and then CD4+ T cells were isolated. SARS-CoV-2 infection was confirmed by PCR in the person between March and December 2020. The sample was CD4+ T cells from PBMCs cultured with SARS-CoV-2 spike peptides, taken before COVID-19 vaccination. The receptor source for this set is a human donor who had a prior SARS-CoV-2 infection.

The rearrangement uses TRBV18 and TRBJ2-7; 10 bases are shared with TRBD1. Trimming at V came to 2 bases and at J to 5 bases, leaving 3 bases not matched to a gene. This CDR3 is 14 amino acids long. Germline lookup yields CDR1 KGHSH and CDR2 LQKENI. The CDR3 here is CASSPRQGADEQYF. CDR3 DNA sequence: TGTGCCAGCTCACCAAGACAGGGGGCCGACGAGCAGTACTTC. The full variable domain, in which reference TRBV18 and TRBJ2-7 provide the parts outside the CDR3, is NAGVMQNPRHLVRRRGQEARLRCSPMKGHSHVYWYRQLPEEGLKFMVYLQKENIIDESGMPKERFSAEFPKEGPSILRIQQVVRGDSAAYFCASSPRQGADEQYFGPGTRLTVT.

Only a few counts were recorded for this clone. V and J are TRBV7-9 and TRBJ2-5, with TRBD2 matching 12 bases. CDR3 size: 16 residues. CDR1 is SEHNR, CDR2 FQNEAQ, per germline (reference sequence). V dropped 4 bases and J dropped 5; count of bases not matched to a gene: 8. The CDR3 reads CASSWRRLAGDETQYF. Written as DNA, the CDR3 is TGTGCCAGCAGCTGGAGAAGACTAGCGGGAGATGAGACCCAGTACTTC.

This chain connects TRBV7-3 to TRBJ2-3; 8 bases map to TRBD2. V shed 3 bases and J 4 bases; nucleotides not matched to a gene: 9. Per the germline V gene, CDR1 is SGHTA and CDR2 is FQGTGA. This CDR3 is 16 amino acids long. Written as DNA, the CDR3 is TGTGCCAGCAGCTTTCAGGGCGGGAGGAGGTCAGATACGCAGTATTTT. It translates to CASSFQGGRRSDTQYF.

The rearrangement uses TRBV6-5 and TRBJ1-5; tentatively, D is TRBD1 (5 bases). This CDR3 is built from 14 residues. Trimming pared 5 bases from V and 4 bases from J, leaving 12 bases between. Germline loops: CDR1 MNHEY, CDR2 SVGAGI. CDR3 sequence reads: CASSHDGGNQPQHF. The CDR3 region has the DNA TGTGCCAGCAGTCACGACGGGGGAAATCAGCCCCAGCATTTT.

The chain recombines TRBV3-1 (or the pseudogene TRBV3-2) with TRBJ2-3, with 8 nucleotides matching TRBD2. This CDR3 comprises 15 residues. CDR1 is LGHDT and CDR2 is YNNKEL in the germline V gene (reference sequence). The ends lost 4 bases at V and 7 bases at J; junction bases unmatched: 10. CDR3 nucleotide sequence: TGTGCCAGCAGCCCCATCGGGGGGGCGTTTTATACGCAGTATTTT. As protein: CASSPIGGAFYTQYF.

The V and J genes are TRBV27 and TRBJ2-1, with a possible D match to TRBD2 (6 bases). Germline lookup yields CDR1 MNHEY and CDR2 SMNVEV (reference sequence). V was trimmed by 7 bases and J by 8 bases, leaving 15 bases between them. The CDR3 loop spans 13 amino acids. The CDR3 region is CASNRRAMDEQFF. DNA for the CDR3: TGTGCCAGCAACCGGAGGGCCATGGATGAGCAGTTCTTC.

The rearrangement uses TRBV7-3 and TRBJ2-3; 8 positions match TRBD2. Germline CDR1 reads SGHTA; CDR2 reads FQGTGA. The CDR3 loop spans 14 amino acids. Losses at the gene ends were 4 bases for V and 1 base for J; bases not matched to a gene: 1. Here the CDR3 DNA reads TGTGCCAGCAGCTCGGGACTAGGCACAGATACGCAGTATTTT. Protein: CASSSGLGTDTQYF. Together with reference TRBV7-3 and TRBJ2-3, the CDR3 gives the full variable domain: GAGVSQTPSNKVTEKGKYVELRCDPISGHTALYWYRQSLGQGPEFLIYFQGTGAADDSGLPNDRFFAVRPEGSVSTLKIQRTERGDSAVYLCASSSGLGTDTQYFGPGTRLTVL.

This clone has more than one count but fewer than ten. The chain joins TRBV24-1 to TRBJ2-5, with a tentative D call TRBD2 (5 bases). With 3 bases removed from V and 2 bases from J, the gap between germline ends came to 12 bases. Per germline, CDR1 KGHDR and CDR2 SFDVKD. The CDR3 is made up of 15 amino acids. In nucleotides, the CDR3 is TGTGCCACCAGTGATCCCGGACGGGGTCAAGAGACCCAGTACTTC. Its translation is CATSDPGRGQETQYF.

This clone turned up a few times. This chain joins TRBV6-6 and TRBJ2-1; TRBD2 aligns across 9 bases. Germline CDR1 reads MNHNY; CDR2 reads SVGAGI (reference sequence). V lost 6 bases, J lost 4 bases, and 7 bases stayed unmatched. This CDR3 has 15 residues. The CDR3 spells CASSQSSGGYNEQFF. CDR3 bases: TGTGCCAGCAGCCAAAGTAGCGGGGGTTACAATGAGCAGTTCTTC.

This rearrangement joins TRBV13 to TRBJ2-3; D gene ambiguous. The V end was cut by 3 bases, the J end by 2 bases, with 12 bases between. Germline CDR1 reads PRHDT; CDR2 reads FYEKMQ (reference sequence). The CDR3 covers 15 residues. CDR3 nucleotide sequence: TGTGCCAGCAGCTTGTCTATACCTTACACAGATACGCAGTATTTT. This translates into CASSLSIPYTDTQYF.

The chain links TRBV5-1 to TRBJ1-5; D gene ambiguous. The CDR3 totals 15 residues. Between the trimmed V and J ends, which lost 0 bases and 5 bases, there was a span of 12 bases. The germline gives CDR1 SGHRS, CDR2 YFSETQ. CDR3 nucleotides: TGCGCCAGCAGCTTGGGTGTAGGGCAAGATCAGCCCCAGCATTTT. Its translation is CASSLGVGQDQPQHF.

This sequence joins TRBV7-2 and TRBJ2-1; D remains unclear. V dropped 4 bases and J dropped 0 bases, with 10 bases sitting between them. The CDR3 extends over 15 amino acids. The germline CDR1 and CDR2 sequences are SGHTA and FQGNSA. The CDR3 region is CASSYGPSSYNEQFF. The CDR3 nucleotides read TGTGCCAGCAGCTACGGGCCTAGCTCCTACAATGAGCAGTTCTTC.

This chain uses TRBV2 with TRBJ2-1; D not resolved. Germline V lookup: CDR1 SNHLY, CDR2 FYNNEI. The CDR3 spans 11 residues. The V and J ends lost 8 bases and 10 bases respectively, with 12 bases between them. CDR3 DNA: TGTGCCAGCTCAACCGAAGGGGAGCAGTTCTTC. Translated, it gives CASSTEGEQFF.

The chain combines TRBV29-1 with TRBJ1-2, with 8 bases lining up with TRBD1. CDR1 and CDR2 from the germline V gene are SQVTM and ANQGSEA. V was pared by 4 bases and J by 2 bases, with 0 bases of the junction left unmatched. CDR3 length equals 12 residues. As DNA, the CDR3 is TGCAGCGTTGGGACAGGGAACTATGGCTACACCTTC. Protein product: CSVGTGNYGYTF.

V gene TRBV3-1 (or the pseudogene TRBV3-2) combines with J gene TRBJ2-7, with 10 bases that match TRBD1. This CDR3 is 14 amino acids long. Germline CDR1 reads LGHDT; CDR2 reads YNNKEL (reference sequence). Losses at the gene ends were 1 base for V and 6 bases for J; bases not matched to a gene: 3. CDR3 region: CASSQGWDRGEQYF. The CDR3 DNA follows: TGTGCCAGCAGCCAAGGTTGGGACAGGGGCGAGCAGTACTTC.

The chain recombines TRBV27 with TRBJ2-3; 14 bases fit TRBD2. Germline V CDR1 and CDR2: MNHEY, SMNVEV (reference sequence). This CDR3 region has 16 residues. V was clipped by 5 bases and J by 1 base; unmatched bases: 2. DNA for the CDR3: TGTGCCAGCAGTCCGGGACTAGCGGGGGGCACAGATACGCAGTATTTT. The encoded protein is CASSPGLAGGTDTQYF.

The genes are TRBV5-4 and TRBJ1-2; possibly TRBD1 for D (5 bases). Per the germline V gene, CDR1 is SGHNT and CDR2 is YYREEE (reference sequence). This CDR3 comprises 15 residues. V was shortened by 5 bases and J by 4 bases, with 18 bases between the two germline ends. CDR3 amino acids: CASSSELTAIYGYTF. The DNA of the CDR3 is TGTGCCAGCAGTTCCGAACTGACAGCGATCTATGGCTACACCTTC.

The chain joins TRBV4-3 to TRBJ2-7, with D tentatively TRBD1 (6 bases). The CDR3 is 14 amino acids. With 0 bases removed from V and 8 bases from J, the gap between germline ends came to 14 bases. CDR1 LGHNA and CDR2 YSLEER come from the germline V gene. The chain's CDR3 is CASSQEPSGEQQYF. Here the CDR3 DNA reads TGCGCCAGCAGCCAAGAACCCTCAGGGGAGCAGCAGTACTTC.

The chain links TRBV5-1 to TRBJ2-6, with 10 bases matching TRBD1. This CDR3 region has 18 residues. Germline V CDR1 and CDR2: SGHRS, YFSETQ. V dropped 0 bases and J dropped 4; count of bases not matched to a gene: 7. This CDR3 reads CASSLVGQGRAGANVLTF. CDR3 DNA sequence: TGCGCCAGCAGCTTGGTGGGACAGGGGAGGGCCGGGGCCAACGTCCTGACTTTC.

The chain joins TRBV7-9 to TRBJ1-2; 7 bases map to TRBD1. CDR1 and CDR2 from the germline V gene are SEHNR and FQNEAQ (reference sequence). The trim removed 3 bases at V and 4 bases at J, leaving 5 bases unmatched. The CDR3 loop spans 14 amino acids. The CDR3 is CASSFGQVGYGYTF. The CDR3 region has the DNA TGTGCCAGCAGCTTTGGACAGGTGGGCTATGGCTACACCTTC.

This clone was observed a few times. This chain uses TRBV4-2 with TRBJ2-1; D is ambiguous. Per the germline V gene, CDR1 is LGHNA and CDR2 is YNFKEQ. CDR3 size: 15 residues. The V end lost 0 bases, the J end lost 5 bases, and 11 bases lay between the germline ends. In DNA form, the CDR3 reads TGTGCCAGCAGCCAAGATTTGGGCCGTAACAATGAGCAGTTCTTC. Encoded protein: CASSQDLGRNNEQFF.

The V call is TRBV28, the J call TRBJ2-3, with TRBD2 matching 10 bases. This CDR3 comprises 17 residues. The junction had 12 bases not matched to a gene; V was cut back by 5 bases and J by 4 bases. Germline lookup yields CDR1 MDHEN and CDR2 SYDVKM. The CDR3 DNA reads TGTGCCAGCAGTGCACCTAGCGGGAGAGTGGGGCCAGATACGCAGTATTTT. Protein product: CASSAPSGRVGPDTQYF.

The table lists this clone with a count of one. CDR3 loop: CSVLTSVGYEQYF. The CDR3 bases are TGCAGCGTTTTGACTAGCGTAGGCTACGAGCAGTACTTC. The chain recombines TRBV29-1 with TRBJ2-7, with TRBD2 matching over 8 bases. Losses at the gene ends were 5 bases for V and 3 bases for J; bases not matched to a gene: 6. The CDR3 length is 13 residues. Germline CDR1 SQVTM, CDR2 ANQGSEA.

This clone appeared a few times. The chain carries TRBV5-1 and TRBJ2-1, with unresolved D. V lost 1 base and J 7 bases, leaving 12 bases between the germline ends. This CDR3 comprises 14 residues. Per germline, CDR1 SGHRS and CDR2 YFSETQ. Written as DNA, the CDR3 is TGCGCCAGCAGCTTGATAGCCCCCCCGAATGAGCAGTTCTTC. Protein product: CASSLIAPPNEQFF.

The chain recombines TRBV7-8 with TRBJ2-7; 9 bases align to TRBD1. Germline CDR1 and CDR2: SGHVS and FQNEAQ. The CDR3 runs to 17 residues. V dropped 2 bases and J dropped 1; count of bases not matched to a gene: 9. The CDR3 is CASSLSLGQGPSYEQYF. DNA of the CDR3: TGTGCCAGCAGCTTATCCCTGGGACAGGGCCCTTCCTACGAGCAGTACTTC.

The chain joins TRBV10-3 to TRBJ2-1, with 8 bases identical to TRBD2. CDR1 ENHRY and CDR2 SYGVKD come from the germline V gene. The CDR3 totals 15 residues. Losses at the gene ends were 2 bases for V and 9 bases for J; bases not matched to a gene: 9. This chain's CDR3 is CAISELSGSRGEQFF. DNA for the CDR3: TGTGCCATCAGTGAGCTCAGCGGGAGTAGGGGTGAGCAGTTCTTC.

On this clone itself: One junction end does not reproduce the germline sequence, and a read error may be involved. The chain has TRBV7-7 and TRBJ2-5, with unresolved D. Germline loops: CDR1 SSHAT, CDR2 FNYEAQ (reference sequence). The CDR3 is 14 amino acids. The CDR3 loop reads CASSLQFSEEAQYF. DNA for the CDR3: TGTGCTAGCAGCTTACAATTCAGCGAAGAGGCCCAGTACTTC. Using reference TRBV7-7 and TRBJ2-5 for the parts outside the CDR3, the full variable domain is GAGVSQSPRYKVTKRGQDVTLRCDPISSHATLYWYQQALGQGPEFLTYFNYEAQPDKSGLPSDRFSAERPEGSISTLTIQRTEQRDSAMYRCASSLQFSEEAQYFGPGTRLLVL.

The chain carries TRBV6-7 and TRBJ2-2; TRBD2 matches 9 bases. TRBV6-7 is marked as an open reading frame, function uncertain. This CDR3 is 17 amino acids long. CDR3 protein: CSPDGTSPHQNTGELFF. The CDR3 DNA follows: TGTTCACCCGACGGGACTAGCCCACACCAGAACACCGGGGAGCTGTTTTTT.

The rearrangement joins TRBV4-3 to TRBJ2-1; 9 bases are shared with TRBD2. The CDR3 sequence is 15 residues long. Germline V gene data show CDR1 as LGHNA and CDR2 as YSLEER. The V segment lost 6 bases and the J segment 4 bases; nucleotides outside the gene matches: 7. This CDR3 is CASRPGTSLYNEQFF. CDR3 nucleotides: TGCGCCAGCAGACCCGGGACTAGCCTATACAATGAGCAGTTCTTC.